Following are 3 T cell receptor beta chains from one sample sequenced in a study of patients and donors after allogeneic stem cell transplantation. Using its own MiXCR run on the RT-PCR reads, TCRdb lists one record per CDR3 protein. The data show about 100,000 distinct CDR3 sequences, roughly 37% seen once. The sequencing sample was made of blood, either unsorted or a sorted T cell fraction (not recorded which). These receptor sequences come from a human donor who was either an allogeneic HSCT recipient or a stem cell or donor lymphocyte infusion donor (not recorded which). It is not recorded whose cells these are; they may come from a transplant donor.

In its sample, this clonotype was seen once. J is TRBJ2-2 and V is TRBV10-3, with D unresolved. Germline V CDR1 and CDR2: ENHRY, SYGVKD. This CDR3 contains 14 residues. With 7 bases removed from V and 7 bases from J, the gap between germline ends came to 16 bases. CDR3 region: CAITDQENGGELFF. In DNA form, the CDR3 reads TGTGCCATCACCGATCAGGAAAATGGCGGGGAGCTGTTTTTT.

This chain joins TRBV7-2 and TRBJ1-2; D gene uncertain. Between the trimmed V and J ends, which lost 5 bases and 7 bases, there was a span of 26 bases. This CDR3 has 17 residues. Per germline, CDR1 SGHTA and CDR2 FQGNSA. CDR3 region: CASSPSGLQPLIFGYTF. Written as DNA, the CDR3 is TGTGCCAGCAGCCCGTCCGGGTTACAACCCCTCATTTTTGGCTACACCTTC.

This clonotype occurred a few times. The genes are TRBV12-3 or TRBV12-4 and TRBJ1-2; TRBD1 aligns across 9 bases. The V and J ends lost 6 bases and 5 bases, in that order; junction bases with no gene match: 4. This CDR3 contains 13 residues. CDR3 bases: TGTGCCAGCAGGTACAGGGGGCGTTATGGCTACACCTTC. Protein product: CASRYRGRYGYTF.